Following are 9 T cell receptor beta chains from one sample sequenced in a study of T cells in Graves' hyperthyroidism and ophthalmopathy. Amplification of TCR beta CDR3 regions used RNA as the template. A first-round RT-PCR of the TCR CDR3 used the HTBI primer set. From the multiplex PCR reads, TCRdb called clonotypes with MiXCR, one entry per CDR3 protein. The sample holds roughly 710,000 distinct CDR3 sequences, 35% seen once. Sequencing used blood. The receptor source for this set is a woman in her thirties or forties with Graves' hyperthyroidism.

The chain couples TRBV11-2 to TRBJ2-5; no clear D. Trimming cost V 5 bases and J 5 bases, with 12 bases left between them. CDR1 is SGHAT and CDR2 is FQNNGV in the germline V gene. This CDR3 is built from 13 residues. The CDR3 region has the DNA TGTGCCAGCAGCCAAGCTGGTTTCGAGACCCAGTACTTC. This codes for CASSQAGFETQYF. Together with reference TRBV11-2 and TRBJ2-5, the CDR3 gives the full variable domain: EAGVAQSPRYKIIEKRQSVAFWCNPISGHATLYWYQQILGQGPKLLIQFQNNGVVDDSQLPKDRFSAERLKGVDSTLKIQPAKLEDSAVYLCASSQAGFETQYFGPGTRLLVL.

This clonotype was picked up a small number of times. A read error may be the cause here, since a much bigger clone is one base away. The V call is TRBV19, the J call TRBJ1-4, with 9 bases identical to TRBD1. The CDR3 has 15 residues. The germline V gene encodes CDR1 LNHDA and CDR2 SQIVND (reference sequence). CDR3 sequence: CASSARDRVWQKLLF. The CDR3, as DNA: TGTGCCAGTAGTGCCAGGGACAGGGTATGGCAGAAACTGCTTTTT.

This clonotype was counted ten times or more. The chain uses TRBV6-5 and TRBJ1-1, with TRBD1 identical over 7 bases. The CDR3 is 12 residues long. Germline trimming cut 3 bases from V and 7 bases from J; bases unmatched to any gene: 2. In germline, CDR1 is MNHEY, CDR2 SVGAGI. The CDR3, as DNA: TGTGCCAGCAGTTATGGGGACAGTGAAGCTTTCTTT. Amino acids: CASSYGDSEAFF.

This clonotype was seen many times. The chain couples TRBV5-6 to TRBJ2-7, with D possibly called TRBD1 or TRBD2 (5 bases each). V shed 5 bases and J shed 2 bases, with 11 bases lying between them. CDR1 and CDR2 (germline): SGHDT, YYEEEE. CDR3 size: 13 residues. CDR3 residues: CASRGTVTYEQYF. The CDR3, as DNA: TGTGCCAGCAGAGGGACGGTCACCTACGAGCAGTACTTC.

This clonotype was found many times. V gene TRBV9 combines with J gene TRBJ1-2; D gene uncertain. The CDR3 length is 16 residues. CDR1 and CDR2 from the germline V gene are SGDLS and YYNGEE. The V and J ends lost 2 bases and 4 bases respectively, with 18 bases between them. The CDR3 sequence: CASSVFLIDLGYGYTF. CDR3 in DNA: TGTGCCAGCAGCGTGTTCCTTATAGATCTTGGCTATGGCTACACCTTC. Supplemented by reference TRBV9 and TRBJ1-2, the full variable domain reads DSGVTQTPKHLITATGQRVTLRCSPRSGDLSVYWYQQSLDQGLQFLIQYYNGEERAKGNILERFSAQQFPDLHSELNLSSLELGDSALYFCASSVFLIDLGYGYTFGSGTRLTVV.

The chain has TRBV10-3 and TRBJ2-2; D is ambiguous. Trimming left V 0 bases short and J 6 bases short, with 14 bases between. Germline lookup yields CDR1 ENHRY and CDR2 SYGVKD. The CDR3 loop spans 16 amino acids. The CDR3 is CAISESTWLDAGELFF. In DNA form, the CDR3 reads TGTGCCATCAGTGAGTCTACCTGGTTGGACGCCGGGGAGCTGTTTTTT.

V usage is TRBV7-2 and J usage is TRBJ1-6; no reliable D call. V lost 6 bases to trimming and J lost 9 bases, with 18 bases between them. The CDR3 covers 15 residues. Germline CDR1 reads SGHTA; CDR2 reads FQGNSA. The CDR3 region has the DNA TGTGCCAGCAGTTTTTTCGACTTTTCGGTTTCACCCCTCCACTTT. The encoded protein is CASSFFDFSVSPLHF.

This clonotype was seen ten or more times. The rearrangement uses TRBV10-3 and TRBJ1-2; no clear D. CDR3 length: 13 residues. V dropped 10 bases and J dropped 4 bases, with 16 bases sitting between them. Germline V CDR1 and CDR2: ENHRY, SYGVKD. CDR3 nucleotides: TGTGCCACCACCCCAGAGGGTAGCTATGGCTACACCTTC. Protein: CATTPEGSYGYTF.

This clonotype was counted at least ten times. V and J are TRBV2 and TRBJ2-7; tentative D call: TRBD1 (5 bases). From germline, CDR1 is SNHLY and CDR2 FYNNEI. Trimming took 3 bases from V and 9 from J, leaving 21 bases between them. The CDR3 runs 15 residues. The CDR3 sequence is CASSDAFGTGSGQYF. For the CDR3, the DNA is TGTGCCAGCAGTGACGCCTTCGGCACAGGATCTGGGCAGTACTTC.